This TCR beta chain is from a study of a mutant IDH1 vaccine in newly diagnosed glioma. Study overall: Vaccinations were initiated 4-6 weeks following radiotherapy alone, or were given together with temozolomide cycles. Standard pretreatment was either radiotherapy, temozolomide, or, for most, radiochemotherapy with temozolomide.

Trimming at V came to 6 bases and at J to 6 bases, leaving 24 bases not matched to a gene. CDR1 and CDR2 (germline): MGHRA, YSYEKL. The length of the CDR3 is 20 residues. Of note for this clone: The target antigen is unknown.

Libraries were prepared by immunoSEQ multiplex PCR; TCRdb keeps only in-frame clonotypes and omits some of them. The sample contains around 130,000 clones, around four fifths of which appear only once. Study findings and constraints: Pseudoprogression appears to have had no connection to changes in top peripheral T cell clonotypes.

The time point here: week 11, during vaccination. Each vaccine dose was 300 ug of mutant IDH1 20-mer peptide, with topical imiquimod. This sequence joins TRBV4-1 and TRBJ2-3; 10 bases line up with TRBD1. The source of this sequence is a man aged 40-49 years with glioma. The sample here was PBMCs, taken from a glioma patient whose treatment included an IDH1 peptide vaccine. The CDR3 DNA is TGCGCCAGCAGTCCCCCCCCGGGACAGGGGCCCTTGCGGCGAATGGATACGCAGTATTTT. Protein: CASSPPPGQGPLRRMDTQYF.